This T cell receptor (beta chain) was identified during a study of blood T cell repertoires in COVID-19. In the study overall: In each case, the material was cDNA or gDNA derived from T cells, B-cell-depleted T cells, or PBMCs.

Germline V gene lookup returns CDR1 SNHLY and CDR2 FYNNEI. V lost 3 bases and J lost 3, with 19 bases in between. CDR3 length: 17 amino acids. Method: immunoSEQ multiplex PCR; TCRdb's copy keeps in-frame clones and lacks some. The data hold tens of thousands of clones, with around 85% observed a single time. This receptor was obtained from a man between 25 and 39 years old with acute or convalescent COVID-19. What was sequenced was peripheral blood. This chain links TRBV2 with TRBJ2-3; tentatively, D is TRBD1 (6 bases). CDR3 sequence: CASSDSRGFQGTDTQYF. In DNA form, the CDR3 reads TGTGCCAGCAGTGATTCCCGGGGTTTCCAGGGGACAGATACGCAGTATTTT.